The rows below give T cell receptor beta chains drawn from one sample of a study of beta chain features in type 1 diabetes. This table comes from immunoSEQ multiplex PCR, and its TCRdb copy is limited to in-frame clones, with some not included. The sample lists about 160,000 clones; about 8.1% were seen once. Sequenced material: central memory CD4+ T cells from blood. The receptors stem from a man younger than 30 in good health. The CDR3 runs from the conserved cysteine through the conserved F or W. Each record gives: CDR3 protein, V gene, J gene.

CDR3aa: CASRLLGGKSTDTQYF; v_gene: TRBV6-6; j_gene: TRBJ2-3
CDR3aa: CASSLGSGGHEQFF; v_gene: TRBV5-4; j_gene: TRBJ2-1
CDR3aa: CASSQVLAADSGNTIYF; v_gene: TRBV4-3; j_gene: TRBJ1-3
CDR3aa: CASSTGFEAFF; v_gene: TRBV6-6; j_gene: TRBJ1-1
CDR3aa: CASSPAGVLYNEQFF; v_gene: TRBV18; j_gene: TRBJ2-1
CDR3aa: CASSLAGDQPQHF; v_gene: TRBV7-9; j_gene: TRBJ1-5
CDR3aa: CASSPGSGGATDTQYF; v_gene: TRBV18; j_gene: TRBJ2-3
CDR3aa: CASSPRLAADTQYF; v_gene: TRBV5-1; j_gene: TRBJ2-3
CDR3aa: CASSSEGARGYGYTF; v_gene: TRBV7-2; j_gene: TRBJ1-2
CDR3aa: CATRPILGGSDSYEQYF; v_gene: TRBV2; j_gene: TRBJ2-7
CDR3aa: CASSFRLSGEQYF; v_gene: TRBV9; j_gene: TRBJ2-7
CDR3aa: CASSYQGYTGELFF; v_gene: TRBV6-5; j_gene: TRBJ2-2
CDR3aa: CASSLLRGSTDTQYF; v_gene: TRBV7-3; j_gene: TRBJ2-3
CDR3aa: CASSLQPPRGQGLYEQYF; v_gene: TRBV7-6; j_gene: TRBJ2-7
CDR3aa: CASSPGQNNEQFF; v_gene: TRBV6-4; j_gene: TRBJ2-1
CDR3aa: CASSKDRGYQPQHF; v_gene: TRBV18; j_gene: TRBJ1-5
CDR3aa: CASSGTGRVGETQYF; v_gene: TRBV5-6; j_gene: TRBJ2-5
CDR3aa: CASSPGLAGAYEQYF; v_gene: TRBV5-1; j_gene: TRBJ2-7
CDR3aa: CASSRGQGRQFF; v_gene: TRBV7-2; j_gene: TRBJ2-1
CDR3aa: CASSIGLAGAPSLETQYF; v_gene: TRBV19; j_gene: TRBJ2-5
CDR3aa: CASSLGQNYEQYF; v_gene: TRBV7-9; j_gene: TRBJ2-7
CDR3aa: CASSPQGLQETQYF; v_gene: TRBV28; j_gene: TRBJ2-5
CDR3aa: CAISGTGSMNTEAFF; v_gene: TRBV10-3; j_gene: TRBJ1-1
CDR3aa: CASRAQGPSYGYTF; v_gene: TRBV5-1; j_gene: TRBJ1-2
CDR3aa: CASRSRPVGTSLMYEQYF; v_gene: TRBV12-2; j_gene: TRBJ2-7
CDR3aa: CASSSDRGTDTQYF; v_gene: TRBV11-1; j_gene: TRBJ2-3
CDR3aa: CAISPDREQQYF; v_gene: TRBV10-3; j_gene: TRBJ2-7
CDR3aa: CASSKTSRGWNGYTF; v_gene: TRBV28; j_gene: TRBJ1-2
CDR3aa: CASSRGGALLDEQYF; v_gene: TRBV7-9; j_gene: TRBJ2-7
CDR3aa: CASSSSLRTSTDTQYF; v_gene: TRBV7-2; j_gene: TRBJ2-3
CDR3aa: CASRDPTGKETQYF; v_gene: TRBV6-1; j_gene: TRBJ2-5
CDR3aa: CASSGVRIADETQYF; v_gene: TRBV2; j_gene: TRBJ2-5
CDR3aa: CASSLWGLAGATYATDTQYF; v_gene: TRBV7-3; j_gene: TRBJ2-3
CDR3aa: CASSALGFGQPQHF; v_gene: TRBV11-2; j_gene: TRBJ1-5
CDR3aa: CASSLEGGTEAFF; v_gene: TRBV7-3; j_gene: TRBJ1-1
CDR3aa: CASSFGRSSYNEQFF; v_gene: TRBV7-8; j_gene: TRBJ2-1
CDR3aa: CASTTGIYYGYTF; v_gene: TRBV28; j_gene: TRBJ1-2
CDR3aa: CASRPPGRSYNEQFF; v_gene: TRBV7-3; j_gene: TRBJ2-1
CDR3aa: CSAGQAEAFF; v_gene: TRBV20-1; j_gene: TRBJ1-1
CDR3aa: CASSFRLEAFF; v_gene: TRBV7-6; j_gene: TRBJ1-1
CDR3aa: CASSMWDSSSYEQYF; v_gene: TRBV19; j_gene: TRBJ2-7
CDR3aa: CASSQGTFRDQPQHF; v_gene: TRBV11-2; j_gene: TRBJ1-5
CDR3aa: CASSYSTGGQPQHF; v_gene: TRBV6-5; j_gene: TRBJ1-5
CDR3aa: CASSPEEGGTEAFF; v_gene: TRBV18; j_gene: TRBJ1-1
CDR3aa: CASSSLGLIYNEQFF; v_gene: TRBV5-1; j_gene: TRBJ2-1
CDR3aa: CASSFGEINTEAFF; v_gene: TRBV5-1; j_gene: TRBJ1-1
CDR3aa: CASSLSGRAYEQYF; v_gene: TRBV7-3; j_gene: -